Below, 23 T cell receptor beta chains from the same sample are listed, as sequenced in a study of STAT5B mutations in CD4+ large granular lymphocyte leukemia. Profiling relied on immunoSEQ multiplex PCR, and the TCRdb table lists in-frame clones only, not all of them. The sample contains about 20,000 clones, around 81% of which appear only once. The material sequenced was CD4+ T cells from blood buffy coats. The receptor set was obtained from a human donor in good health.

CDR3 loop: CASSISTGFGNTEAFF. DNA of the CDR3: TGTGCCAGCAGTATATCGACGGGTTTTGGGAACACTGAAGCTTTCTTT. The V and J genes are TRBV28 and TRBJ1-1; D is uncertain. CDR1 and CDR2 from the germline V gene are MDHEN and SYDVKM. With 5 bases removed from V and 1 base from J, the gap between germline ends came to 17 bases. This CDR3 contains 16 residues.

The CDR3 here is CAWSLGTEAFF. CDR3 nucleotide sequence: TGTGCCTGGAGTCTGGGGACTGAAGCTTTCTTT. The rearrangement links TRBV30 to TRBJ1-1; the D is unclear. Per the germline V gene, CDR1 is GTSNPN and CDR2 is SVGIG (reference sequence). The length of the CDR3 is 11 residues. V was shortened by 2 bases and J by 5 bases, with 6 bases between the two germline ends.

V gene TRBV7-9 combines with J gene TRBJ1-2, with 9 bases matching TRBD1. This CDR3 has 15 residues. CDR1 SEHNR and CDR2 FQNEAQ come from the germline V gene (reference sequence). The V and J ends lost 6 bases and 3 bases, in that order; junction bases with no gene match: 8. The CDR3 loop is CASRPTGGVDYGYTF. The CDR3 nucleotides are TGTGCCAGCAGGCCTACAGGGGGCGTTGACTATGGCTACACCTTC.

In nucleotides, the CDR3 is TGTGCCAGCAGCTGGGGGACAGCTAATGAAAAACTGTTTTTT. It codes for CASSWGTANEKLFF. This chain uses TRBV13 with TRBJ1-4; 7 nucleotides match TRBD1. V trimming: 4 bases; J trimming: 3 bases; junction bases outside the gene matches: 2. The CDR3 length is 14 residues. Germline CDR1 reads PRHDT; CDR2 reads FYEKMQ (reference sequence).

Here the CDR3 reads CASSSPRAWVLNYGYTF. The DNA of the CDR3 is TGTGCCAGCAGCTCCCCCCGGGCCTGGGTCCTTAACTATGGCTACACCTTC. J is TRBJ1-2 and V is TRBV5-4; D remains ambiguous. The CDR3 loop spans 17 amino acids. Germline CDR1 SGHNT, CDR2 YYREEE (reference sequence). Trimming removed 3 bases from V and 1 base from J, with 19 bases in between.

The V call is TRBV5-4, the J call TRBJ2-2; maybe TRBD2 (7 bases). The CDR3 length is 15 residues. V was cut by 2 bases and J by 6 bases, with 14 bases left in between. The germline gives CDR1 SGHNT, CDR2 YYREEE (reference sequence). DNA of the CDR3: TGTGCCAGCAGCTTTCCGGGGGGCAGGGCCGGGGAGCTGTTTTTT. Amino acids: CASSFPGGRAGELFF.

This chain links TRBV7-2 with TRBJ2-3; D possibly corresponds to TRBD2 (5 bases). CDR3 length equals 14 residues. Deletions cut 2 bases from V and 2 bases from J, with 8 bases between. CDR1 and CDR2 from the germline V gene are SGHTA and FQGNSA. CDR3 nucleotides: TGTGCCAGCAGCTTAACTAGGTCCACAGATACGCAGTATTTT. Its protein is CASSLTRSTDTQYF.

The CDR3 coding sequence is TGTGCCTGGAGGGCTAACTCGTACCAAGAGACCCAGTACTTC. The encoded protein is CAWRANSYQETQYF. The chain carries TRBV30 and TRBJ2-5; D not certain. Trimming left V 3 bases short and J 0 bases short, with 11 bases between. Looked up from germline, CDR1 is GTSNPN and CDR2 is SVGIG (reference sequence). The CDR3 has 14 residues.

The CDR3 reads CATSRDQAANEKLFF. CDR3 DNA sequence: TGTGCCACCAGCAGAGACCAAGCGGCTAATGAAAAACTGTTTTTT. J is TRBJ1-4 and V is TRBV15, with D uncertain. The V end lost 0 bases, the J end lost 3 bases, and 8 bases lay between the germline ends. The CDR3 is 15 amino acids. The germline CDR1 and CDR2 sequences are LNHNV and YYDKDF (reference sequence).

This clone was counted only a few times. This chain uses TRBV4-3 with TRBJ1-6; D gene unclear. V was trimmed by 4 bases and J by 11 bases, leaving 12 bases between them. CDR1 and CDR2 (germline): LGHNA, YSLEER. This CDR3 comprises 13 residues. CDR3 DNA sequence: TGCGCCAGCAGCCCCCACCAGGAAGCACCCCTCCACTTT. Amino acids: CASSPHQEAPLHF.

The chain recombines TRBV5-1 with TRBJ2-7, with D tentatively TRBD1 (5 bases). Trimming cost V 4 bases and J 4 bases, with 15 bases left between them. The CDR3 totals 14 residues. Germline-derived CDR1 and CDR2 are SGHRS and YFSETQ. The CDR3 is CASSTASGFYEQYF. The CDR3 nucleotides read TGCGCCAGCAGCACAGCCTCAGGGTTTTACGAGCAGTACTTC.

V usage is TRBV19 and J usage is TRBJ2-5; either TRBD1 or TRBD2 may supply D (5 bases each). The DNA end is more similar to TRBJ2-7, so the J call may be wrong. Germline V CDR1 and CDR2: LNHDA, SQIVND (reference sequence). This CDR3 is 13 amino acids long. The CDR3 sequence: CASSMGPSYEQYF. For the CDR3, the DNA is TGTGCCAGTAGTATGGGACCTTCCTACGAGCAGTACTTC.

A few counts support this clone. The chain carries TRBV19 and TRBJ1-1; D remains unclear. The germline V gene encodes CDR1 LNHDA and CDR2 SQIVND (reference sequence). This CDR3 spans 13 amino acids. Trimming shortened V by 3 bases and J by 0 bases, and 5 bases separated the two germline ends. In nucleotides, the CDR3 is TGTGCCAGTAGTATCTCGGTGAACACTGAAGCTTTCTTT. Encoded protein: CASSISVNTEAFF.

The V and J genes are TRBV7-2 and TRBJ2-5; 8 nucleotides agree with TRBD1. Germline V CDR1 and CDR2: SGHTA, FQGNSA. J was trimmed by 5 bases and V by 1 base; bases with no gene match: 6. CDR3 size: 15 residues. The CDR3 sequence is CASSLDGRGQETQYF. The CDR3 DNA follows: TGTGCCAGCAGCTTAGACGGCAGGGGGCAGGAGACCCAGTACTTC.

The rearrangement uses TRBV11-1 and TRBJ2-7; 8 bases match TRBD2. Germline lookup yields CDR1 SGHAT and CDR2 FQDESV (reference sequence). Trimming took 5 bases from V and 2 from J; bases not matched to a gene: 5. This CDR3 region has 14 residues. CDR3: CASSLGGGTYEQYF. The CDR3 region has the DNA TGTGCCAGCAGCCTCGGGGGGGGGACCTACGAGCAGTACTTC.

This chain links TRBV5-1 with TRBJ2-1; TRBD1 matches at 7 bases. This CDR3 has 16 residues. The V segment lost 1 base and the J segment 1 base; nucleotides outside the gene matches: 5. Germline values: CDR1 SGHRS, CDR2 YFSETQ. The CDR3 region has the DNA TGCGCCAGCAGCTTGACAGGACAGGTTTCCTACAATGAGCAGTTCTTC. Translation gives CASSLTGQVSYNEQFF.

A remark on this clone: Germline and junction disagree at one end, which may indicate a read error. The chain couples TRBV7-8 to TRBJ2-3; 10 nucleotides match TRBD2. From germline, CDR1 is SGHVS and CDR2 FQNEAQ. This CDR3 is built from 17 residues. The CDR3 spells CASSLAVGGTSAPSCHF. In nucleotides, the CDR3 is TGTGCCAGCAGCTTAGCGGTGGGGGGGACTAGCGCACCGTCGTGCCATTTT.

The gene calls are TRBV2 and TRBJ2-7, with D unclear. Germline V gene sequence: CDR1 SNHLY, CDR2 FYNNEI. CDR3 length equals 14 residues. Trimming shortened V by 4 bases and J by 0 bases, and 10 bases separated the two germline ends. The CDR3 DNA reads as TGTGCCAGCAGTGGGCTTCTCAGCTCCTACGAGCAGTACTTC. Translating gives CASSGLLSSYEQYF.

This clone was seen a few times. The CDR3, as DNA: TGTGCCTGGAGTCGGCAGGGGAATCAGCCCCAGCATTTT. Residues: CAWSRQGNQPQHF. The chain joins TRBV30 to TRBJ1-5, with a weak D call TRBD1 (6 bases). Germline CDR1 and CDR2: GTSNPN and SVGIG (reference sequence). Between the trimmed V and J ends, which lost 2 bases and 4 bases, there was a span of 9 bases. The length of the CDR3 is 13 residues.

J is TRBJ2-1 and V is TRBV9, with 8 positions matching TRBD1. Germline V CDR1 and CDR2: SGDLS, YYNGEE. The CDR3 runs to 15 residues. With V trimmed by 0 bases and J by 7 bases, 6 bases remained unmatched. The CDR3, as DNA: TGTGCCAGCAGCGTAGTGGCAGGGGGCTTGAATGAGCAGTTCTTC. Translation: CASSVVAGGLNEQFF. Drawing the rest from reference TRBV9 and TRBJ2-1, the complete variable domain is DSGVTQTPKHLITATGQRVTLRCSPRSGDLSVYWYQQSLDQGLQFLIQYYNGEERAKGNILERFSAQQFPDLHSELNLSSLELGDSALYFCASSVVAGGLNEQFFGPGTRLTVL.

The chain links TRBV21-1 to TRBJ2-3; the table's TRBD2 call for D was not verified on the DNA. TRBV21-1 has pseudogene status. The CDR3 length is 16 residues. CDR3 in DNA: TGTGCCAGCAGCAAAAGGGCGGGAGGGGACGGAGATACGCAGTATTTT. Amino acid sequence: CASSKRAGGDGDTQYF.

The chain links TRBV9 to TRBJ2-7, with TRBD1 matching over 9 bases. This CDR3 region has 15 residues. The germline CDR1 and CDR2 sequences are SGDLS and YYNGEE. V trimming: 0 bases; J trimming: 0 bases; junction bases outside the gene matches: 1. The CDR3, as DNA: TGTGCCAGCAGCGTAGGGGACAGGGACTCCTACGAGCAGTACTTC. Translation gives CASSVGDRDSYEQYF.

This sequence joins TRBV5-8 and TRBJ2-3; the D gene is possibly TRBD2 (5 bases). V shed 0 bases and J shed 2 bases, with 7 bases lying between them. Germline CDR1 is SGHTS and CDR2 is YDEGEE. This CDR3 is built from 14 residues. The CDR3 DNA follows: TGTGCCAGCAGCTTGGGAGCGGTCACAGATACGCAGTATTTT. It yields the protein CASSLGAVTDTQYF.